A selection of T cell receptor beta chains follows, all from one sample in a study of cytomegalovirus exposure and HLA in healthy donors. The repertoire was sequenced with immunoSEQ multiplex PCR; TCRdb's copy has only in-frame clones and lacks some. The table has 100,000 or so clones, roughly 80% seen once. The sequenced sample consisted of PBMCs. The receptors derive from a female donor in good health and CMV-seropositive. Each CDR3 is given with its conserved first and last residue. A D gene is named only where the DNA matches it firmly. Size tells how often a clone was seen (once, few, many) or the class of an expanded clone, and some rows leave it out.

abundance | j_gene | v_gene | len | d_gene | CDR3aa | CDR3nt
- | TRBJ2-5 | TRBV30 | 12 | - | CAWSPFGETQYF | TGTGCCTGGAGCCCCTTCGGAGAGACCCAGTACTTC
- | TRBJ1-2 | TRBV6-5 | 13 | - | CASMRSRNYGYTF | TGTGCCAGCATGAGATCGAGGAACTATGGCTACACCTTC
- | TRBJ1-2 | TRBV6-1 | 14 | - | CASRGGTLNYGYTF | TGTGCCAGCAGGGGAGGGACACTAAACTATGGCTACACCTTC
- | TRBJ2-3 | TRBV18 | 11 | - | CASSSADTQYF | TGTGCCAGCTCCTCCGCAGATACGCAGTATTTT
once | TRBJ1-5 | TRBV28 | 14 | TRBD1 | CASSPGQYNQPQHF | TGTGCCAGCAGCCCGGGACAGTACAATCAGCCCCAGCATTTT
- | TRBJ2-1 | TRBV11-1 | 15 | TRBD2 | CASSSGLAVYNEQFF | TGTGCCAGCAGCTCCGGACTAGCGGTCTACAATGAGCAGTTCTTC
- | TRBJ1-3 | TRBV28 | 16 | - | CASSITGFGPGNTIYF | TGTGCCAGCAGTATAACAGGGTTTGGGCCTGGAAACACCATATATTTT
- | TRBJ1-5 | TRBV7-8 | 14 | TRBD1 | CASSLTQGLRPQHF | TGTGCCAGCAGCCTAACACAGGGGCTGAGGCCCCAGCATTTT
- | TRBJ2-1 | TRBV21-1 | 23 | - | CASSLARGPSVGLTGGEVDEQFF | TGTGCCAGCAGCCTAGCCCGGGGCCCCTCAGTGGGCCTGACAGGGGGTGAGGTTGATGAGCAGTTCTTC
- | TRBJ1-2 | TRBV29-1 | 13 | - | CSVGENFNYGYTF | TGCAGCGTTGGGGAGAATTTTAACTATGGCTACACCTTC
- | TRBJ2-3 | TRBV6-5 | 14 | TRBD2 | CASMTGGNTDTQYF | TGTGCCAGCATGACGGGAGGGAACACAGATACGCAGTATTTT
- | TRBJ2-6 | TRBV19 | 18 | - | CASSIVTGVPSGANVLTF | TGTGCCAGTAGTATAGTAACGGGGGTACCTTCTGGGGCCAACGTCCTGACTTTC
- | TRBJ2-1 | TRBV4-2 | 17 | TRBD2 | CASSQGSSGGAGNEQFF | TGTGCCAGCAGCCAAGGCTCTAGCGGGGGGGCCGGAAATGAGCAGTTCTTC
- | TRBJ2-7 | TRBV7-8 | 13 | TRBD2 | CASSLLAGYEQYF | TGTGCCAGCAGCTTACTAGCGGGATACGAGCAGTACTTC
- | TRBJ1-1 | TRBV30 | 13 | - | CAWIPVVNTEAFF | TGTGCCTGGATCCCGGTAGTGAACACTGAAGCTTTCTTT
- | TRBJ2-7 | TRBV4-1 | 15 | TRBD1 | CASSHADRGRFEQYF | TGCGCCAGCAGCCATGCGGACAGGGGGCGTTTCGAGCAGTACTTC
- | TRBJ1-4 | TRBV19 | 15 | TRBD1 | CASSIAGTGGEKLFF | TGTGCCAGTAGTATAGCCGGGACAGGGGGTGAAAAACTGTTTTTT
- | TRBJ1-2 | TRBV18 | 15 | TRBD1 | CASSTGGQGPYGYTF | TGTGCCAGCTCAACTGGGGGACAGGGACCCTATGGCTACACCTTC
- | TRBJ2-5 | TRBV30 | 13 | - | CAWRVGGLETQYF | TGTGCCTGGCGGGTTGGGGGCTTGGAGACCCAGTACTTC
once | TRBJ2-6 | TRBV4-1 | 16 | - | CASSQGLPAGANVLTF | TGCGCCAGCAGCCAAGGGTTGCCAGCGGGGGCCAACGTCCTGACTTTC
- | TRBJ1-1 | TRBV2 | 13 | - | CASSDDIGTEAFF | TGTGCCAGCAGTGACGACATTGGTACTGAAGCTTTCTTT
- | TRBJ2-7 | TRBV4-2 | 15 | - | CASSQISAGNYEQYF | TGTGCCAGCAGCCAAATCTCGGCGGGAAACTACGAGCAGTACTTC
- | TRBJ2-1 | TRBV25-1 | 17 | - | CASSDSIGSGRSNEQFF | TGTGCCAGCAGTGACTCCATTGGTTCTGGCCGAAGCAATGAGCAGTTCTTC
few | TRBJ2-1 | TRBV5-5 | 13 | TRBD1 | CASSLQGGNEQFF | TGTGCCAGCAGCTTACAGGGGGGAAATGAGCAGTTCTTC
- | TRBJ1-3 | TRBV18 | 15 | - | CASSPPSAGGNTIYF | TGTGCCAGCTCACCACCGAGTGCGGGCGGAAACACCATATATTTT
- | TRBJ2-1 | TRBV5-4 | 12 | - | CASSWTNNEQFF | TGTGCCAGCAGCTGGACAAACAATGAGCAGTTCTTC